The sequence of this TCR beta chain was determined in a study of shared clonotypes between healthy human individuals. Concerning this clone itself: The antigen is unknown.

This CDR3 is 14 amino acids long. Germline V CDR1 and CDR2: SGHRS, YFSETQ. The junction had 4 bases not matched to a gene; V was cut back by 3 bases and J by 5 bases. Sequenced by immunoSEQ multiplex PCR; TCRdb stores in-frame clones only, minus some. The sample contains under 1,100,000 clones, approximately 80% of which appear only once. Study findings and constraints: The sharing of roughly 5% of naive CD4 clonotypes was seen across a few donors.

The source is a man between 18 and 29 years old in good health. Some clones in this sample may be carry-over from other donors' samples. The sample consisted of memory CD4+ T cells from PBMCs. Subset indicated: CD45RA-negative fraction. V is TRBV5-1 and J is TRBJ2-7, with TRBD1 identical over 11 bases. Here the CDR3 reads CASSSWTGGDEQYF. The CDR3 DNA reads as TGCGCCAGCAGCTCTTGGACAGGGGGCGACGAGCAGTACTTC.